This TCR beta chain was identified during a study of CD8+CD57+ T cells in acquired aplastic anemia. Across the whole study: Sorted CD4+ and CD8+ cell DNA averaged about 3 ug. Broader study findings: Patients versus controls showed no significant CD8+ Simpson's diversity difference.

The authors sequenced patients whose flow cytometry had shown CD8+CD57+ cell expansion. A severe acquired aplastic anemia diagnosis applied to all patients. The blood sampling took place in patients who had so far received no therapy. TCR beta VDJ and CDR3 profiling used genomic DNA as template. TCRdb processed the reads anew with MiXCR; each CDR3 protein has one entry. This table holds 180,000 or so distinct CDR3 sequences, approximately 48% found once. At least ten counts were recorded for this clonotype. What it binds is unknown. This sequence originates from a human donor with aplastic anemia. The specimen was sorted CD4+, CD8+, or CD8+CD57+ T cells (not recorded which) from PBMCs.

The CDR3 reads CSAKGFTSPQETQYF. The CDR3 region has the DNA TGCAGTGCTAAGGGGTTCACTAGTCCCCAAGAGACCCAGTACTTC. The gene calls are TRBV20-1 and TRBJ2-5, with D tentatively TRBD1 or TRBD2 (5 bases each). V lost 4 bases, J lost 1 base, and 16 bases lay in between. The CDR3 totals 15 residues. CDR1 is DFQATT, CDR2 SNEGSKA, per germline (reference sequence).